This T cell receptor (beta chain) was captured by sequencing in a study of CD8+ T cells in alopecia areata. At the level of the study: It was 6 to 18 months of tofacitinib, and then there were 6 months off drug.

Trimming removed 5 bases from V and 3 bases from J, with 8 bases in between. The CDR3 totals 12 residues. In germline, CDR1 is SGHTA, CDR2 FQGNSA. RNA was extracted and reverse transcribed into cDNA as the sequencing template. Assay: immunoSEQ multiplex PCR; the TCRdb copy retains only in-frame clones and omits some. Seen here are approximately 140,000 clones, approximately 87% observed once, and the top ten hold more than 13%. The starting material was CD8+ T cells sorted from blood, obtained at week 0. The sequence came from a human donor with alopecia areata. The gene calls are TRBV7-2 and TRBJ2-7; D gene uncertain. The CDR3 DNA follows: TGTGCCAGCAGCCCGACGGACTACGAGCAGTACTTC. Translating it yields CASSPTDYEQYF.